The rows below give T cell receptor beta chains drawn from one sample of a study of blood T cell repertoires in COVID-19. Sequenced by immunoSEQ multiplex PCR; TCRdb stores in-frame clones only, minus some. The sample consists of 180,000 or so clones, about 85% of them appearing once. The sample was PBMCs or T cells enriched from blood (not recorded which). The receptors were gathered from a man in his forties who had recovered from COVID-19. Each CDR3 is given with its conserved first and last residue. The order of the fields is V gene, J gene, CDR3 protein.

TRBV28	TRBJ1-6	CASSLDRDRESSYNSPLHF
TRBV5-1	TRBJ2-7	CASSLAGRVGGDEQYF
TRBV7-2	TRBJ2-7	CASSFAGEQYF
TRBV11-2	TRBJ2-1	CASSFIGTEQFF
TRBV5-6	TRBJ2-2	CASSPPAGGTGELFF
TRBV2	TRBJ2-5	CASSAGRYQETQYF
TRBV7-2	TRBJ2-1	CASSSRVYEQFF
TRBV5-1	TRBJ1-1	CASSLESGINTEAFF
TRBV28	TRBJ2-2	CASSQPGGSGELFF
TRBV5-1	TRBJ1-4	CASSVLASGEKLFF
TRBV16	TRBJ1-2	CASSQSPGENYGYTF
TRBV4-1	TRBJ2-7	CASSSRTSGSYEQYF
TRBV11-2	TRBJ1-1	CASSFGGGTEAFF
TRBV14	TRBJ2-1	CASSLRRASREQFF
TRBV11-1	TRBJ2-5	CASSSAGLVQETQYF
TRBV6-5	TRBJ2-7	CASRHTGLALYEQYF
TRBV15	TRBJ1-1	CATSRVPLSTEAFF
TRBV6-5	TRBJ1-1	CASTDRGLGTEAFF
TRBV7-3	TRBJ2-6	CASSKADSGANVLTF
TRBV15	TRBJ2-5	CATSSTGVGETQYF
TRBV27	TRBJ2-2	CATWRRVSGELFF
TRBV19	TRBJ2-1	CASSIEGLAGNEQFF
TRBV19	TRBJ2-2	CASSPRQGGGELFF
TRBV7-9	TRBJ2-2	CASSFPLVGLRDTGELFF
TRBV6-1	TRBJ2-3	CASSEIRGDTQYF
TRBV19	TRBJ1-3	CASSLTGLGNTIYF
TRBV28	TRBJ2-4	CATGGISKNIQYF